Included here is one T cell receptor beta chain sequence, with context. Its antigen remains unidentified. The data were taken from a study of shared clonotypes between healthy human individuals. Broader study findings: Estimated clonotype richness was generally higher in naive than memory subsets. It was expected that sequencing depth would affect clonotype sharing among donors.

Generated by immunoSEQ multiplex PCR, the TCRdb table keeps only in-frame clones and is missing some. The sample yields some 800,000 clones, 80% to 95% seen once. Germline V gene sequence: CDR1 LNHNV, CDR2 YYDKDF (reference sequence). Germline trimming cut 3 bases from V and 4 bases from J; bases unmatched to any gene: 19. The CDR3 loop spans 21 amino acids. The naive CD8 fraction comprised CD45RO-negative cells positively selected for CCR7 and excluded terminally differentiated effector memory CD45RA+ cells. This receptor was taken from a man aged 30 to 39 in good health. The sample comprised naive CD8+ T cells sorted from blood. V usage is TRBV15 and J usage is TRBJ2-3; TRBD2 matches 13 bases. The CDR3 DNA is TGTGCCACCAGCAGGGACAAACTAGCGGGAGGGCCGAGGCCACTGTCAGATACGCAGTATTTT. It encodes CATSRDKLAGGPRPLSDTQYF.